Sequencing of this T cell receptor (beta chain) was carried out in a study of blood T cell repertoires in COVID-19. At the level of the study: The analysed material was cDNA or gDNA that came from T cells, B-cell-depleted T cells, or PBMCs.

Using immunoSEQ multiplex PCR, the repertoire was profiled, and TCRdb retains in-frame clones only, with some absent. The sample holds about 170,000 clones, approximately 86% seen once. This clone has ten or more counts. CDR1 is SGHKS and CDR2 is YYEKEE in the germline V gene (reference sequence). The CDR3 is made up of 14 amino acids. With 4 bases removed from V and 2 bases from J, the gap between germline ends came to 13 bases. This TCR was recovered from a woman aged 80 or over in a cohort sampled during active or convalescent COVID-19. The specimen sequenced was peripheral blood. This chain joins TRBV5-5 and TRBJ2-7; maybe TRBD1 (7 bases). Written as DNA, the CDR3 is TGTGCCAGCAGCCGCGGGACAGTAGCCTACGAGCAGTACTTC. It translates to CASSRGTVAYEQYF. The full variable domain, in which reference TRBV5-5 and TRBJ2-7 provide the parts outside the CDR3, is DAGVTQSPTHLIKTRGQQVTLRCSPISGHKSVSWYQQVLGQGPQFIFQYYEKEERGRGNFPDRFSARQFPNYSSELNVNALLLGDSALYLCASSRGTVAYEQYFGPGTRLTVT.